This is a list of T cell receptor beta chains from one sample in a study of T cell responses to AZD1222 COVID-19 vaccine. Assay used: immunoSEQ multiplex PCR; TCRdb lists only in-frame clones, some missing. This sample has roughly 35,000 clones, with less than 90% found just once. Sequenced here: peripheral blood, sampled on day 0 of AZD1222 vaccination. Receptors were obtained from an adult in good health. Both conserved end residues are part of each CDR3. The D gene is left open where the match is weak. For some rows the clone size is stated as once, few or many, or as a class when expanded; others skip it.

D gene	V gene	J gene	clone size	CDR3 DNA	CDR3 protein
-	TRBV9	TRBJ2-4	-	TGTGCCAGCAGCCGAGGGGGGACCGTAGCCAAAAACATTCAGTACTTC	CASSRGGTVAKNIQYF
TRBD1	TRBV5-6	TRBJ1-6	-	TGTGCCAGCAGCTTGGAGGGGGCCAGGCGGGCACCCCTCCACTTT	CASSLEGARRAPLHF
-	TRBV7-6	TRBJ2-3	-	TGTGCCAGCAGCTTAGTCGCCTTTACAGATACGCAGTATTTT	CASSLVAFTDTQYF
-	TRBV28	TRBJ2-5	-	TGTGCCAGCAGTTCCTCGGACAGTTACCAAGAGACCCAGTACTTC	CASSSSDSYQETQYF
-	TRBV5-6	TRBJ1-1	-	TGTGCCAGCAGCCCCCTGGGAGGGGGGGCCCTAGGAACTGAAGCTTTCTTT	CASSPLGGGALGTEAFF
TRBD1	TRBV7-2	TRBJ2-4	-	TGTGCCAGCAGCTTAGATTCCGGGACAGGGAACATTCAGTACTTC	CASSLDSGTGNIQYF
TRBD1	TRBV7-3	TRBJ1-6	-	TGTGCCAGCAGCTTAACGACAGGGGCCAATTCACCCCTCCACTTT	CASSLTTGANSPLHF
-	TRBV3-1/TRBV3-2	TRBJ2-2	-	TGTGCCAGCAGCCAGCTCAGTGGGAACACCGGGGAGCTGTTTTTT	CASSQLSGNTGELFF
-	TRBV6-5	TRBJ1-2	-	TGTGCCAGCAGTTACGGCCCGGGGAAGGGCTATGGCTACACCTTC	CASSYGPGKGYGYTF
-	TRBV9	TRBJ1-5	-	TGTGCCAGCAGCCTCACTGGTGGCAATCAGCCCCAGCATTTT	CASSLTGGNQPQHF
-	TRBV6-2/TRBV6-3	TRBJ2-1	-	TGTGCCAGCAGTACTCCTGGGGGGCACAATGAGCAGTTCTTC	CASSTPGGHNEQFF
TRBD2	TRBV18	TRBJ2-5	-	TGTGCCAGCTCACCAAATGGCGGGAGGGCCGCGGAGACCCAGTACTTC	CASSPNGGRAAETQYF
TRBD1	TRBV6-5	TRBJ1-1	few	TGTGCCAGCAGTTACGCCGGGCAGGGGGCGACTGAAGCTTTCTTT	CASSYAGQGATEAFF
TRBD2	TRBV6-5	TRBJ2-5	-	TGTGCCAGCAGTTACTTTAGCGGGGGGAAAGAGACCCAGTACTTC	CASSYFSGGKETQYF
-	TRBV29-1	TRBJ2-1	-	TGCAGCGTTGAAATGGCTAGCTCGTACACCGAGCAGTTCTTC	CSVEMASSYTEQFF
-	TRBV5-1	TRBJ1-1	-	TGCGCCAGCAGCTTGGAAGGACACCCAAACACTGAAGCTTTCTTT	CASSLEGHPNTEAFF
-	TRBV3-1/TRBV3-2	TRBJ2-7	-	TGTGCCAGCAGCCAAGATGTGAACGGAGGGGGGTGGTACGAGCAGTACTTC	CASSQDVNGGGWYEQYF
-	TRBV6-6	TRBJ1-5	-	TGTGCCAGCAGCCCTCAGGACGCGGGTAGCAATCAGCCCCAGCATTTT	CASSPQDAGSNQPQHF
TRBD1	TRBV14	TRBJ2-3	-	TGTGCCAGCAGCTCTGGGGACAGGGGGCATGGTACGCAGTATTTT	CASSSGDRGHGTQYF
-	TRBV7-3	TRBJ1-3	-	TGTGCCAGCAGCTTCGGGTCTGGAAACACCATATATTTT	CASSFGSGNTIYF
-	TRBV6-4	TRBJ2-2	few	TGTGCCAGCAGTGAGGGCGGCGGAGGGAACACCGGGGAGCTGTTTTTT	CASSEGGGGNTGELFF
-	TRBV27	TRBJ1-2	once	TGTGCCAGCAGTTCCCAGGGTATGAGTGGCTACACCTTC	CASSSQGMSGYTF
-	TRBV19	TRBJ2-6	-	TGTGCCAGTAGTATCATGGGGACTGGGGCCAACGTCCTGACTTTC	CASSIMGTGANVLTF
TRBD1	TRBV19	TRBJ2-3	-	TGTGCCAGTAGTATCGGACAGGGTGGTACGAATACGCAGTATTTT	CASSIGQGGTNTQYF
TRBD2	TRBV2	TRBJ2-5	-	TGTGCCAGCGCCCGACTAGCGGTTAAGTCTAAAGAGACCCAGTACTTC	CASARLAVKSKETQYF
-	TRBV30	TRBJ1-3	-	TGTGCCTGGAGTGAGGGAAACACCATATATTTT	CAWSEGNTIYF
-	TRBV30	TRBJ1-2	once	TGTGCCTGGAGTGGATGGGGCTTTAACTATGGCTACACCTTC	CAWSGWGFNYGYTF
-	TRBV2	TRBJ2-7	-	TGTGCCAGCAGTGCCGGGGTTGAGCAGTACTTC	CASSAGVEQYF
-	TRBV28	TRBJ1-2	-	TGTGAGGGCGCTGCTTATGGCTACACCTTC	CEGAAYGYTF
-	TRBV7-2	TRBJ2-1	-	TGTGCCAGCAGCTCCCGGGACGGATACAATGAGCAGTTCTTC	CASSSRDGYNEQFF
-	TRBV20-1	TRBJ1-1	-	TGCAGTGCTAGTACAAGAGGAAACACTGAAGCTTTCTTT	CSASTRGNTEAFF
TRBD1	TRBV4-3	TRBJ2-2	-	TGCGCCAGCAGCCAAGGTCGACAGGGTTACGGGGAGCTGTTTTTT	CASSQGRQGYGELFF